This TCR beta chain stems from a study of patients and donors after allogeneic stem cell transplantation. CDR3 size: 16 residues. CDR1 is LGHNT and CDR2 is FRNRAP in the germline V gene. V was shortened by 0 bases and J by 0 bases, with 10 bases between the two germline ends. TCRdb redid the calling of the RT-PCR reads with MiXCR, one entry per CDR3 protein. The sample lists over 150,000 distinct CDR3 sequences, approximately 30% occurring once. The chain joins TRBV12-5 to TRBJ2-3; no clear D. The sample taken for sequencing was blood, either unsorted or a sorted T cell fraction (not recorded which). The sequence was collected from a human donor who was either an allogeneic HSCT recipient or a stem cell or donor lymphocyte infusion donor (not recorded which). It is not recorded whose cells these are; they may come from a transplant donor. The CDR3 protein is CASGLVPPPSTDTQYF. DNA for the CDR3: TGTGCTAGTGGTTTGGTACCCCCCCCCAGCACAGATACGCAGTATTTT.